This entry lists 22 T cell receptor beta chains sequenced from one sample in a study of cytomegalovirus exposure and HLA in healthy donors. Sequencing was performed with immunoSEQ multiplex PCR; in TCRdb, only in-frame clones are kept and a portion is missing. The table shows some 260,000 clones, with 87% occurring only once. The sample was PBMCs. The receptors were sampled from a man aged 18 to 30 in good health and CMV-seropositive.

The chain uses TRBV5-1 and TRBJ2-3; 11 positions match TRBD2. In germline, CDR1 is SGHRS, CDR2 YFSETQ. J was trimmed by 1 base and V by 1 base; bases with no gene match: 11. This CDR3 has 19 residues. This CDR3 reads CASSLTASGRPRRTDTQYF. The CDR3 bases are TGCGCCAGCAGCTTGACGGCTAGCGGGAGGCCCCGTCGCACAGATACGCAGTATTTT.

The chain uses TRBV7-9 and TRBJ2-1; TRBD2 agrees at 10 bases. The CDR3 totals 15 residues. V lost 5 bases to trimming and J lost 8 bases; unmatched junction nucleotides: 9. The germline gives CDR1 SEHNR, CDR2 FQNEAQ (reference sequence). Here the CDR3 reads CASSPGLAEGDEQFF. In DNA form, the CDR3 reads TGTGCCAGCAGCCCAGGACTAGCGGAAGGTGATGAGCAGTTCTTC.

The table lists this clone with a few counts. This rearrangement joins TRBV5-1 to TRBJ1-2; D might be TRBD1 (5 bases). V lost 4 bases and J 2 bases, leaving 15 bases between the germline ends. The CDR3 runs 15 residues. Per germline, CDR1 SGHRS and CDR2 YFSETQ. CDR3 bases: TGCGCCAGCAGCCCCCATGGGGCTCCGAACTATGGCTACACCTTC. Translating it yields CASSPHGAPNYGYTF.

This chain links TRBV7-9 with TRBJ1-4; 10 bases line up with TRBD1. V lost 4 bases and J lost 5; bases outside the gene matches: 4. In germline, CDR1 is SEHNR, CDR2 FQNEAQ (reference sequence). The CDR3 length is 15 residues. The CDR3 DNA reads TGTGCCAGCAGCTCACGACAGGGGGCGAATGAAAAACTGTTTTTT. It translates to CASSSRQGANEKLFF.

This clone was counted a few times. The rearrangement links TRBV11-3 to TRBJ2-7; 10 bases are a match to TRBD1. The germline V gene has CDR1 SGHNT and CDR2 YENEEA. This CDR3 has 16 residues. Trimming cost V 5 bases and J 5 bases; bases outside gene matches: 12. The CDR3 DNA reads TGTGCCAGCAGCCCCACACCTGGACAGGGGGGCGACGAGCAGTACTTC. It codes for CASSPTPGQGGDEQYF.

The chain joins TRBV5-4 to TRBJ2-7; 7 nucleotides line up with TRBD1. With 3 bases clipped from V and 3 bases from J, the junction kept 6 bases outside the gene matches. CDR3 length equals 14 residues. Looked up from germline, CDR1 is SGHNT and CDR2 is YYREEE (reference sequence). DNA of the CDR3: TGTGCCAGCAGCTCTAGACAGGGCCTCTACGAGCAGTACTTC. Protein product: CASSSRQGLYEQYF.

This rearrangement joins TRBV5-1 to TRBJ2-5; 7 positions match TRBD1. This CDR3 has 14 residues. CDR1 and CDR2 (germline): SGHRS, YFSETQ. V was pared by 6 bases and J by 5 bases, with 10 bases of the junction left unmatched. The DNA for the CDR3 is TGCGCCAGCACGTTAATAGGGACAGCTGAGACCCAGTACTTC. As protein: CASTLIGTAETQYF.

The chain is built from TRBV7-9 and TRBJ2-1, with TRBD1 identical over 9 bases. With 5 bases clipped from V and 3 bases from J, the junction kept 8 bases outside the gene matches. The CDR3 is 16 residues long. The germline CDR1 and CDR2 sequences are SEHNR and FQNEAQ (reference sequence). Here the CDR3 reads CASSAPLGQGYNEQFF. The CDR3 coding sequence is TGTGCCAGCAGCGCTCCGTTGGGACAGGGCTACAATGAGCAGTTCTTC. Based on the CDR3 plus reference TRBV7-9 and TRBJ2-1, the full variable domain is DTGVSQNPRHKITKRGQNVTFRCDPISEHNRLYWYRQTLGQGPEFLTYFQNEAQLEKSRLLSDRFSAERPKGSFSTLEIQRTEQGDSAMYLCASSAPLGQGYNEQFFGPGTRLTVL.

V usage is TRBV19 and J usage is TRBJ2-7; D gene unclear. The germline V gene has CDR1 LNHDA and CDR2 SQIVND (reference sequence). This CDR3 is built from 15 residues. V dropped 3 bases and J dropped 5 bases, with 17 bases sitting between them. CDR3 DNA sequence: TGTGCCAGTAGTATGGGTGGCGGATCGACGAACGAGCAGTACTTC. Translated: CASSMGGGSTNEQYF.

The rearrangement uses TRBV5-6 and TRBJ1-1; no clear D. CDR3 length equals 12 residues. Germline V CDR1 and CDR2: SGHDT, YYEEEE. Deletions cut 4 bases from V and 0 bases from J, with 4 bases between. The CDR3 sequence is CASSAVNTEAFF. The CDR3 DNA reads TGTGCCAGCAGCGCCGTGAACACTGAAGCTTTCTTT.

The chain is built from TRBV7-8 and TRBJ1-3; D possibly corresponds to TRBD1 (6 bases). Germline V gene sequence: CDR1 SGHVS, CDR2 FQNEAQ. Trimming left V 5 bases short and J 4 bases short, with 15 bases between. There are 15 residues in the CDR3. DNA for the CDR3: TGTGCCAGCAGCCCCGGGGGGGCGCAAGGAAACACCATATATTTT. Its translation is CASSPGGAQGNTIYF.

The chain carries TRBV5-1 and TRBJ1-1; D perhaps matches TRBD1 (5 bases). This CDR3 has 14 amino acids. Per germline, CDR1 SGHRS and CDR2 YFSETQ. Trimming stripped 1 base from V and 3 bases from J, with 10 bases between. The CDR3 loop is CASSLQGRDTEAFF. Written as DNA, the CDR3 is TGCGCCAGCAGCTTGCAGGGCAGAGACACTGAAGCTTTCTTT.

This chain joins TRBV27 and TRBJ2-7, with 8 bases that match TRBD1. The ends lost 6 bases at V and 3 bases at J; junction bases unmatched: 10. CDR3 length: 15 residues. Germline V lookup: CDR1 MNHEY, CDR2 SMNVEV (reference sequence). For the CDR3, the DNA is TGTGCCAGCAGCGCAGGACAGGGTTATTTCTACGAGCAGTACTTC. Amino acids: CASSAGQGYFYEQYF.

CDR3 DNA sequence: TGTGCCAGCAGCCGTGGAGGCGGGGCCGGCAATGAGCAGTTCTTC. It translates to CASSRGGGAGNEQFF. The chain recombines TRBV7-3 with TRBJ2-1; perhaps TRBD2 as D (6 bases). Germline lookup yields CDR1 SGHTA and CDR2 FQGTGA. V was clipped by 5 bases and J by 6 bases, with 17 bases between them. The CDR3 length is 15 residues. Combining the CDR3 with reference TRBV7-3 and TRBJ2-1 gives the whole variable domain GAGVSQTPSNKVTEKGKYVELRCDPISGHTALYWYRQSLGQGPEFLIYFQGTGAADDSGLPNDRFFAVRPEGSVSTLKIQRTERGDSAVYLCASSRGGGAGNEQFFGPGTRLTVL.

V is TRBV12-2 and J is TRBJ2-7. TRBV12-2 has pseudogene status. CDR3 size: 13 residues. The CDR3 bases are TGTGCAAGTCGCTTAGCGAATTATGGCGAGCAGTACTTC. Translation gives CASRLANYGEQYF.

The V gene is TRBV30, the J gene TRBJ2-7, with D possibly TRBD2 on 5 matching bases. The V gene lost 5 bases and the J gene lost 7 bases, with 15 bases spanning the gap. The CDR3 has 12 amino acids. Germline V gene lookup returns CDR1 GTSNPN and CDR2 SVGIG (reference sequence). CDR3 in amino acids: CAWGSAKAEQYF. The CDR3 DNA reads TGTGCCTGGGGGAGTGCGAAAGCGGAGCAGTACTTC.

This chain links TRBV28 with TRBJ2-7; 8 nucleotides agree with TRBD2. The trim removed 6 bases at V and 1 base at J, leaving 8 bases unmatched. There are 15 residues in the CDR3. Germline V gene sequence: CDR1 MDHEN, CDR2 SYDVKM. The DNA of the CDR3 is TGTGCCAGCAGCCCCACGGGGGGGAAGTCCTACGAGCAGTACTTC. Its protein product is CASSPTGGKSYEQYF.

This clone was detected many times. This chain connects TRBV6-1 to TRBJ2-1, with 13 positions matching TRBD2. CDR1 MNHNS and CDR2 SASEGT come from the germline V gene. The CDR3 is 15 amino acids. With 1 base clipped from V and 9 bases from J, the junction kept 3 bases outside the gene matches. CDR3 in amino acids: CASSEGTSGSFEQFF. DNA for the CDR3: TGTGCCAGCAGTGAAGGGACTAGCGGGAGTTTTGAGCAGTTCTTC.

The chain couples TRBV18 to TRBJ1-1; 8 positions match TRBD1. V shed 6 bases, J shed 1 base, and the junction held 13 bases outside the gene matches. This CDR3 has 17 residues. The germline gives CDR1 KGHSH, CDR2 LQKENI. CDR3 in amino acids: CASSRSPWTGRNTEAFF. CDR3 DNA sequence: TGTGCCAGCTCCCGCAGCCCCTGGACAGGGCGGAACACTGAAGCTTTCTTT.

This chain links TRBV6-5 with TRBJ2-7, with D perhaps TRBD1 (6 bases). V was clipped by 2 bases and J by 6 bases, with 14 bases between them. CDR1 and CDR2 from the germline V gene are MNHEY and SVGAGI. This CDR3 comprises 14 residues. The CDR3 loop is CASSYTGRLGEQYF. In nucleotides, the CDR3 is TGTGCCAGCAGTTACACAGGGCGGCTCGGCGAGCAGTACTTC.

CDR3 DNA: TGCGCCAGCAGCTGGACTAGCGGAATAGAGCAGTACTTC. As protein: CASSWTSGIEQYF. The chain recombines TRBV5-1 with TRBJ2-7, with 10 bases aligning to TRBD2. This CDR3 region has 13 residues. Germline V gene lookup returns CDR1 SGHRS and CDR2 YFSETQ. Unmatched junction bases numbered 4, after V lost 3 bases and J lost 7 bases.

This chain uses TRBV27 with TRBJ2-1, with D possibly TRBD2 on 6 matching bases. In germline, CDR1 is MNHEY, CDR2 SMNVEV (reference sequence). The V gene lost 5 bases and the J gene lost 8 bases, with 19 bases spanning the gap. The CDR3 is 15 residues long. CDR3 loop: CASSPSTTREHEQFF. The CDR3 DNA reads TGTGCCAGCAGTCCCTCGACAACCCGGGAGCATGAGCAGTTCTTC.